These T cell receptor beta chains were read from a single sample in a study of vaccination and CD4 T cells after COVID-19. One entry per CDR3 protein results from TCRdb running MiXCR on the PCR reads. The sample holds about 18,000 distinct CDR3 sequences, roughly 55% seen once. Their cognate antigens are unknown. Sequencing used CD4+ T cells from blood, cultured in vitro, obtained before SARS-CoV-2 vaccination. The receptors shown here come from a human donor who had recovered from COVID-19. CDR3s include the opening cysteine and the closing phenylalanine or tryptophan. A D gene is named only where the DNA matches it firmly. The listing skips clone size in some rows; elsewhere it reads once, few, many or a size class.

CDR3 protein: CASSQSTEAFF; CDR3 DNA: TGTGCCAGCAGTCAGAGCACTGAAGCTTTCTTT; clone size: .; D gene: .; J gene: TRBJ1-1; V gene: TRBV6-2/TRBV6-3
CDR3 protein: CASSRPTGSQPQHF; CDR3 DNA: TGCGCCAGCAGTCGCCCGACAGGGAGCCAGCCCCAGCATTTT; clone size: once; D gene: TRBD1; J gene: TRBJ1-5; V gene: TRBV23-1
CDR3 protein: CSAISGRAVRTDTQYF; CDR3 DNA: TGCAGTGCGATTAGCGGGAGGGCCGTCCGGACAGATACGCAGTATTTT; clone size: few; D gene: TRBD2; J gene: TRBJ2-3; V gene: TRBV20-1
CDR3 protein: CSSRLADYNEQFF; CDR3 DNA: TGCAGTTCAAGACTAGCGGACTACAATGAGCAGTTCTTC; clone size: .; D gene: TRBD2; J gene: TRBJ2-1; V gene: TRBV20-1
CDR3 protein: CASSPGDREAGELFF; CDR3 DNA: TGTGCCAGCAGCCCAGGGGACAGGGAGGCCGGGGAGCTGTTTTTT; clone size: .; D gene: TRBD1; J gene: TRBJ2-2; V gene: TRBV7-9
CDR3 protein: CASSYRDRFGAQHF; CDR3 DNA: TGTGCCAGCAGTTACAGGGACAGGTTCGGGGCCCAGCATTTT; clone size: few; D gene: TRBD1; J gene: TRBJ1-5; V gene: TRBV6-5
CDR3 protein: CASSLRDRGEPYEQYF; CDR3 DNA: TGTGCCAGCAGCCTCCGGGACAGGGGGGAACCCTACGAGCAGTACTTC; clone size: .; D gene: TRBD1; J gene: TRBJ2-7; V gene: TRBV6-2/TRBV6-3
CDR3 protein: CSGSRGRGDTQYF; CDR3 DNA: TGCAGCGGTAGCAGGGGGCGAGGAGATACGCAGTATTTT; clone size: .; D gene: TRBD1; J gene: TRBJ2-3; V gene: TRBV20-1
CDR3 protein: CATSWGRMNTEAFF; CDR3 DNA: TGTGCCACCAGCTGGGGGAGGATGAACACTGAAGCTTTCTTT; clone size: few; D gene: .; J gene: TRBJ1-1; V gene: TRBV15
CDR3 protein: CASSPWEGGEQFF; CDR3 DNA: TGTGCCAGCAGCCCCTGGGAGGGCGGTGAGCAGTTCTTC; clone size: once; D gene: TRBD2; J gene: TRBJ2-1; V gene: TRBV7-9
CDR3 protein: CASSIPGTGHGYTF; CDR3 DNA: TGTGCCAGTAGTATACCTGGGACAGGGCATGGCTACACCTTC; clone size: few; D gene: TRBD1; J gene: TRBJ1-2; V gene: TRBV19
CDR3 protein: CASARDTYGYTF; CDR3 DNA: TGTGCCAGCGCCCGGGACACCTATGGCTACACCTTC; clone size: few; D gene: .; J gene: TRBJ1-2; V gene: TRBV18
CDR3 protein: CASSTRQGGVSNQPQHF; CDR3 DNA: TGTGCCAGTAGTACTAGACAGGGAGGGGTGAGCAATCAGCCCCAGCATTTT; clone size: few; D gene: TRBD1; J gene: TRBJ1-5; V gene: TRBV19
CDR3 protein: CAISDRAEGYTF; CDR3 DNA: TGTGCCATCAGTGACCGGGCGGAAGGCTACACCTTC; clone size: .; D gene: .; J gene: TRBJ1-2; V gene: TRBV10-3
CDR3 protein: CAISEGAGGQYF; CDR3 DNA: TGTGCCATCAGTGAAGGGGCCGGAGGCCAGTACTTC; clone size: .; D gene: .; J gene: TRBJ2-5; V gene: TRBV10-3
CDR3 protein: CASSPGTSGTNEQFF; CDR3 DNA: TGTGCCAGCAGCCCTGGGACTAGCGGGACCAATGAGCAGTTCTTC; clone size: few; D gene: TRBD2; J gene: TRBJ2-1; V gene: TRBV7-3
CDR3 protein: CASSPGSWGDTQYF; CDR3 DNA: TGTGCCAGCTCACCCGGGTCATGGGGAGATACGCAGTATTTT; clone size: .; D gene: .; J gene: TRBJ2-3; V gene: TRBV18
CDR3 protein: CASNTGAGGGQPQHF; CDR3 DNA: TGTGCCAGTAATACGGGAGCAGGGGGCGGTCAGCCCCAGCATTTT; clone size: .; D gene: TRBD1; J gene: TRBJ1-5; V gene: TRBV19
CDR3 protein: CSATVAGASEEQYF; CDR3 DNA: TGCAGTGCAACAGTAGCGGGAGCTTCGGAAGAGCAGTACTTC; clone size: .; D gene: TRBD2; J gene: TRBJ2-7; V gene: TRBV20-1
CDR3 protein: CASSLDKGMVYGYTF; CDR3 DNA: TGTGCCAGCAGCTTAGATAAGGGGATGGTCTATGGCTACACCTTC; clone size: few; D gene: .; J gene: TRBJ1-2; V gene: TRBV7-2
CDR3 protein: CASSLPGQLNTEAFF; CDR3 DNA: TGTGCCAGCAGTCTCCCGGGACAGTTGAACACTGAAGCTTTCTTT; clone size: .; D gene: TRBD1; J gene: TRBJ1-1; V gene: TRBV28
CDR3 protein: CASSNGGVATEAFF; CDR3 DNA: TGTGCTAGTAGTAACGGAGGGGTTGCCACTGAAGCTTTCTTT; clone size: .; D gene: .; J gene: TRBJ1-1; V gene: TRBV19
CDR3 protein: CASSSSLPVGELFF; CDR3 DNA: TGTGCCAGCAGTTCCTCCCTCCCAGTAGGGGAGCTGTTTTTT; clone size: .; D gene: .; J gene: TRBJ2-2; V gene: TRBV6-5
CDR3 protein: CASSVTGSKNEQYF; CDR3 DNA: TGTGCCAGCAGCGTTACTGGGAGTAAGAACGAGCAGTACTTC; clone size: .; D gene: .; J gene: TRBJ2-7; V gene: TRBV9
CDR3 protein: CSVVGGGDYGYTF; CDR3 DNA: TGCAGCGTTGTAGGGGGAGGGGACTATGGCTACACCTTC; clone size: .; D gene: .; J gene: TRBJ1-2; V gene: TRBV29-1
CDR3 protein: CASSRIRTDTQYF; CDR3 DNA: TGTGCCAGCAGCAGGATCCGCACAGATACGCAGTATTTT; clone size: .; D gene: .; J gene: TRBJ2-3; V gene: TRBV7-7
CDR3 protein: CASPSDSRREQYF; CDR3 DNA: TGTGCCAGCCCCTCTGACAGTCGTCGCGAGCAGTACTTC; clone size: .; D gene: .; J gene: TRBJ2-7; V gene: TRBV6-1
CDR3 protein: CASSYSGQGLSEAFF; CDR3 DNA: TGTGCCAGCAGTTACTCGGGACAGGGTTTATCTGAAGCTTTCTTT; clone size: few; D gene: TRBD1; J gene: TRBJ1-1; V gene: TRBV6-5
CDR3 protein: CASSALTGGGTEAFF; CDR3 DNA: TGTGCCAGCAGTGCCCTCACAGGGGGCGGCACTGAAGCTTTCTTT; clone size: .; D gene: TRBD1; J gene: TRBJ1-1; V gene: TRBV2
CDR3 protein: CASSGTGTGGSGANVLTF; CDR3 DNA: TGTGCCAGCAGCGGGACCGGGACAGGGGGCTCTGGGGCCAACGTCCTGACTTTC; clone size: few; D gene: TRBD1; J gene: TRBJ2-6; V gene: TRBV7-6
CDR3 protein: CASSTSRGGYTF; CDR3 DNA: TGTGCCAGCAGTACATCCAGGGGTGGCTACACCTTC; clone size: few; D gene: .; J gene: TRBJ1-2; V gene: TRBV27
CDR3 protein: CASRTMGQGYGYTF; CDR3 DNA: TGTGCCAGCAGAACCATGGGACAGGGATATGGCTACACCTTC; clone size: medium-sized; D gene: TRBD1; J gene: TRBJ1-2; V gene: TRBV6-1
CDR3 protein: CATQELEETQYF; CDR3 DNA: TGTGCAACCCAGGAACTTGAGGAGACCCAGTACTTC; clone size: .; D gene: .; J gene: TRBJ2-5; V gene: TRBV7-9
CDR3 protein: CASSLDLAGYGYTF; CDR3 DNA: TGTGCCAGCAGCTTAGATCTGGCAGGCTATGGCTACACCTTC; clone size: .; D gene: .; J gene: TRBJ1-2; V gene: TRBV11-3
CDR3 protein: CAWNLGARAGGYTF; CDR3 DNA: TGTGCCTGGAACTTGGGGGCGCGAGCCGGTGGCTACACCTTC; clone size: .; D gene: .; J gene: TRBJ1-2; V gene: TRBV30
CDR3 protein: CSATRTDYNEQFF; CDR3 DNA: TGCAGTGCTACCCGGACTGATTACAATGAGCAGTTCTTC; clone size: .; D gene: .; J gene: TRBJ2-1; V gene: TRBV20-1
CDR3 protein: CASRKGTLAGHTDTQYF; CDR3 DNA: TGTGCCAGCAGGAAGGGAACACTAGCGGGGCACACAGATACGCAGTATTTT; clone size: .; D gene: TRBD2; J gene: TRBJ2-3; V gene: TRBV2
CDR3 protein: CASSLGGRNTEAFF; CDR3 DNA: TGCGCCAGCAGCTTGGGAGGGAGGAACACTGAAGCTTTCTTT; clone size: .; D gene: .; J gene: TRBJ1-1; V gene: TRBV7-9
CDR3 protein: CANPTSAGRANTEAFF; CDR3 DNA: TGTGCCAATCCTACATCGGCAGGGAGGGCGAACACTGAAGCTTTCTTT; clone size: .; D gene: .; J gene: TRBJ1-1; V gene: TRBV28
CDR3 protein: CASSVQGYEQYF; CDR3 DNA: TGTGCCAGTAGCGTACAGGGTTACGAGCAGTACTTC; clone size: .; D gene: .; J gene: TRBJ2-7; V gene: TRBV19
CDR3 protein: CASSIGDSNQPQHF; CDR3 DNA: TGTGCCAGTAGTATTGGAGATAGCAATCAGCCCCAGCATTTT; clone size: few; D gene: .; J gene: TRBJ1-5; V gene: TRBV19
CDR3 protein: CASSLGFTGGDYGYTF; CDR3 DNA: TGCGCCAGCAGCTTGGGGTTTACAGGGGGCGACTATGGCTACACCTTC; clone size: few; D gene: TRBD1; J gene: TRBJ1-2; V gene: TRBV5-1
CDR3 protein: CASKGTDINTEAFF; CDR3 DNA: TGTGCCAGCAAAGGAACGGACATTAACACTGAAGCTTTCTTT; clone size: .; D gene: .; J gene: TRBJ1-1; V gene: TRBV7-9
CDR3 protein: CASSARDDQPQHF; CDR3 DNA: TGTGCCAGCAGTGCCCGGGACGATCAGCCCCAGCATTTT; clone size: .; D gene: .; J gene: TRBJ1-5; V gene: TRBV6-1
CDR3 protein: CATSRGDRFISGYTF; CDR3 DNA: TGTGCCACCAGCAGAGGGGACAGGTTTATCTCGGGCTACACCTTC; clone size: .; D gene: TRBD1; J gene: TRBJ1-2; V gene: TRBV15
CDR3 protein: CSAKWMQNEQFF; CDR3 DNA: TGCAGTGCTAAGTGGATGCAAAATGAGCAGTTCTTC; clone size: .; D gene: .; J gene: TRBJ2-1; V gene: TRBV20-1
CDR3 protein: CASSHSPRLVNEQFF; CDR3 DNA: TGTGCCAGCAGCCACAGCCCCCGACTAGTAAATGAGCAGTTCTTC; clone size: .; D gene: .; J gene: TRBJ2-1; V gene: TRBV11-2